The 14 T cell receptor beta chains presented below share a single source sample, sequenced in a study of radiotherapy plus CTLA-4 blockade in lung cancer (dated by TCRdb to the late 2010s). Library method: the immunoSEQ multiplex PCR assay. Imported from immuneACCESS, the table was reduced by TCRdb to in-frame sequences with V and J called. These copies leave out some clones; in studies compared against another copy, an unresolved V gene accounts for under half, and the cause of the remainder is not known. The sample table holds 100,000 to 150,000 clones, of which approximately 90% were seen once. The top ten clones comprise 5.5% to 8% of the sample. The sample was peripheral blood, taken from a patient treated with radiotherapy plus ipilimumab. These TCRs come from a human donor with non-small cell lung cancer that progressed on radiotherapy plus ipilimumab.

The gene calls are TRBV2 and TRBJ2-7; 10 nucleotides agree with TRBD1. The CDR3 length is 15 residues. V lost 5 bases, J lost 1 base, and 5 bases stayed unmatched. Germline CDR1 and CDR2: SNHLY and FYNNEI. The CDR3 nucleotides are TGTGCCAGCAGTAGATCGGGACAGGGGTCCTACGAGCAGTACTTC. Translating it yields CASSRSGQGSYEQYF. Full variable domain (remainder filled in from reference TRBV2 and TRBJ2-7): EPEVTQTPSHQVTQMGQEVILRCVPISNHLYFYWYRQILGQKVEFLVSFYNNEISEKSEIFDDQFSVERPDGSNFTLKIRSTKLEDSAMYFCASSRSGQGSYEQYFGPGTRLTVT.

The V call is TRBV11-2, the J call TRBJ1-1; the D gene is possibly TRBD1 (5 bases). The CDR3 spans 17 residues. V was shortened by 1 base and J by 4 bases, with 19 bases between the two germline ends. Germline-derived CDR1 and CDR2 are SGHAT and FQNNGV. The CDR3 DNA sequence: TGTGCCAGCAGCTTAGGTGAAATGGGGGTGGAGGGCACTGAAGCTTTCTTT. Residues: CASSLGEMGVEGTEAFF. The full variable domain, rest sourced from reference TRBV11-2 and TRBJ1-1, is EAGVAQSPRYKIIEKRQSVAFWCNPISGHATLYWYQQILGQGPKLLIQFQNNGVVDDSQLPKDRFSAERLKGVDSTLKIQPAKLEDSAVYLCASSLGEMGVEGTEAFFGQGTRLTVV.

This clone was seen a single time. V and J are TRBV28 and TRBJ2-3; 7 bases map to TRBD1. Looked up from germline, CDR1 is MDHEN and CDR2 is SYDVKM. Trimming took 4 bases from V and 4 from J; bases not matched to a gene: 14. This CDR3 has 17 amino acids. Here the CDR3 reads CASSSNSRGSAADTQYF. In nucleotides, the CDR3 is TGTGCCAGCAGTTCGAACTCCAGGGGGTCGGCCGCAGATACGCAGTATTTT.

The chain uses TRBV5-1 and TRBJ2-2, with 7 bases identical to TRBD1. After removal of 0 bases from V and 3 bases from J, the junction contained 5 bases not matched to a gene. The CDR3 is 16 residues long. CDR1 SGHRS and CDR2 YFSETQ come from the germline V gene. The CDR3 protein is CASSLARGPDTGELFF. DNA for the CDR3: TGCGCCAGCAGCTTGGCGAGGGGGCCGGACACCGGGGAGCTGTTTTTT.

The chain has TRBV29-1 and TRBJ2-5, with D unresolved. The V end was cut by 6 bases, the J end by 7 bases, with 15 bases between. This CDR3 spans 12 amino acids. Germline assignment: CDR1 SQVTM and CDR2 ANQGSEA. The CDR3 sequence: CSVAPDLGTQYF. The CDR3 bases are TGCAGCGTCGCGCCTGACCTCGGGACCCAGTACTTC.

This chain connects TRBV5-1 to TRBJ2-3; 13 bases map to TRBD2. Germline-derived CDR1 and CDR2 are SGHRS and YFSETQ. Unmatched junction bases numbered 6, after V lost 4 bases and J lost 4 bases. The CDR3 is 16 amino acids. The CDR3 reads CASSIQGLAGPDTQYF. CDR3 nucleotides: TGCGCCAGCAGCATACAGGGACTAGCGGGACCAGATACGCAGTATTTT.

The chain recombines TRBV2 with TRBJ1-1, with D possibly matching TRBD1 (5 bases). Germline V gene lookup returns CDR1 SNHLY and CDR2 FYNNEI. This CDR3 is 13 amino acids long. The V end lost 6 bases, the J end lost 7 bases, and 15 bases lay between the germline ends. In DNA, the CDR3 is TGTGCCAGCAGGGGGGGGGTCGGCGATGAAGCTTTCTTT. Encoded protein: CASRGGVGDEAFF.

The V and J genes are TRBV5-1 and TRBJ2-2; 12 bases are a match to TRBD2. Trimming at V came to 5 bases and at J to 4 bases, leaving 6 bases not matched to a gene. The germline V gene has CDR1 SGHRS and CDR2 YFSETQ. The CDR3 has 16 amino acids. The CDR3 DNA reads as TGCGCCAGCAGGGTTACTAGCGGGAGGTTCACCGGGGAGCTGTTTTTT. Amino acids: CASRVTSGRFTGELFF.

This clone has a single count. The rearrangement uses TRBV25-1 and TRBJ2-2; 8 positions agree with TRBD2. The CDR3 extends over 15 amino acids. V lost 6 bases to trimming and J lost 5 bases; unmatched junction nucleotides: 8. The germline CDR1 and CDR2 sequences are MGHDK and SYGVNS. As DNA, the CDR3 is TGTGCCAGCAGCTTAGCGGGGTGGGAGACCGGGGAGCTGTTTTTT. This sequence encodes CASSLAGWETGELFF. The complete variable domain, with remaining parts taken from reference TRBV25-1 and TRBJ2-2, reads EADIYQTPRYLVIGTGKKITLECSQTMGHDKMYWYQQDPGMELHLIHYSYGVNSTEKGDLSSESTVSRIRTEHFPLTLESARPSHTSQYLCASSLAGWETGELFFGEGSRLTVL.

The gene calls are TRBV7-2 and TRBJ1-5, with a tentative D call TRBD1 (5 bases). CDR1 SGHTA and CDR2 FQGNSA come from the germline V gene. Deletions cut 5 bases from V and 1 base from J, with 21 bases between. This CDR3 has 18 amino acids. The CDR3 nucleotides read TGTGCCAGCAGCCCCCAGGGTTGGGATCAGCCGAGCAATCAGCCCCAGCATTTT. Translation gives CASSPQGWDQPSNQPQHF.

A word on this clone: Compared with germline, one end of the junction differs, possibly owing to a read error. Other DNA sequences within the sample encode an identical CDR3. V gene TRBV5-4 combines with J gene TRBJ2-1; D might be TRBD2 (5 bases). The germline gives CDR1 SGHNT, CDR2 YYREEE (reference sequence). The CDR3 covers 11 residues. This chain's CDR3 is CASSSDYRQFF. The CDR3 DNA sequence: TGTGCCAGTAGCTCCGACTACCGGCAGTTCTTC.

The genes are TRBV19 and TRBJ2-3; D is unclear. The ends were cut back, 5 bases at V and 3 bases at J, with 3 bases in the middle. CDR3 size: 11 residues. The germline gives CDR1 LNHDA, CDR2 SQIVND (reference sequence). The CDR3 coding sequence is TGTGCCAGTAGTCGTACAGATACGCAGTATTTT. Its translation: CASSRTDTQYF.

Written as DNA, the CDR3 is TGTGCCAGCTCTCAACAGGGAGGTGCAACTAATGAAAAACTGTTTTTT. Translation gives CASSQQGGATNEKLFF. The rearrangement joins TRBV18 to TRBJ1-4; a possible D gene is TRBD1 (6 bases). The CDR3 contains 16 residues. Germline values: CDR1 KGHSH, CDR2 LQKENI. V was clipped by 6 bases and J by 0 bases, with 14 bases between them.

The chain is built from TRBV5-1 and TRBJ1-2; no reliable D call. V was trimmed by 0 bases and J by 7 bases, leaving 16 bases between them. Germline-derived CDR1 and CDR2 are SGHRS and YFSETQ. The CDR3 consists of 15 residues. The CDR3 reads CASSLEPVVPSGYTF. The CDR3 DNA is TGCGCCAGCAGCTTGGAACCAGTGGTTCCATCTGGCTACACCTTC. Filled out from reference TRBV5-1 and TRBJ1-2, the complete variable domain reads KAGVTQTPRYLIKTRGQQVTLSCSPISGHRSVSWYQQTPGQGLQFLFEYFSETQRNKGNFPGRFSGRQFSNSRSEMNVSTLELGDSALYLCASSLEPVVPSGYTFGSGTRLTVV.